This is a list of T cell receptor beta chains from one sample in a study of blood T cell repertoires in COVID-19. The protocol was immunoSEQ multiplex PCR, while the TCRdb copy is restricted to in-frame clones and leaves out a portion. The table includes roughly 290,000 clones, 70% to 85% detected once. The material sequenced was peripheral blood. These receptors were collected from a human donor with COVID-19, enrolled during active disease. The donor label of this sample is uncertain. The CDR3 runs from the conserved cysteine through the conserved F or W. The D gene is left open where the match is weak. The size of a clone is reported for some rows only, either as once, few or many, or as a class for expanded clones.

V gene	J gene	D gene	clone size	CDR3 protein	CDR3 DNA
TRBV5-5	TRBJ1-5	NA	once	CASSLAWEQPQHF	TGTGCCAGCAGCTTGGCCTGGGAGCAGCCCCAGCATTTT
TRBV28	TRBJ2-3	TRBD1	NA	CATTGQGTDTQYF	TGTGCCACCACTGGACAGGGGACAGATACGCAGTATTTT
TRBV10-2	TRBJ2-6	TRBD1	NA	CASSEHVGTGAGGANVLTF	TGCGCCAGCAGTGAGCACGTGGGGACAGGGGCCGGTGGGGCCAACGTCCTGACTTTC
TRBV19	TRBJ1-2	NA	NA	CASSWGDYGYTF	TGTGCCAGTAGCTGGGGGGACTATGGCTACACCTTC
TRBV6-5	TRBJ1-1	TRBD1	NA	CASRDRGHTEAFF	TGTGCCAGCAGGGACAGGGGGCACACTGAAGCTTTCTTT
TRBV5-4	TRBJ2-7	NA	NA	CASSSLAQPYEQYF	TGTGCCAGCAGCTCGTTAGCACAACCCTACGAGCAGTACTTC
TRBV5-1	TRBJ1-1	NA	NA	CASRRADLDTEAFF	TGCGCCAGCCGCAGGGCCGATTTGGACACTGAAGCTTTCTTT
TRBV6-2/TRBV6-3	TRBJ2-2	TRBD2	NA	CASSHKRLAVLATGELFF	TGTGCCAGCAGCCACAAAAGGCTAGCGGTTCTCGCCACCGGGGAGCTGTTTTTT
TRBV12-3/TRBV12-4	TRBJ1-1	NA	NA	CASRKQGIAEAFF	TGTGCCAGCAGAAAACAGGGTATCGCTGAAGCTTTCTTT
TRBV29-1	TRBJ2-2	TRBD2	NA	CSVEGKGGYTGELFF	TGCAGCGTTGAAGGCAAGGGAGGGTACACCGGGGAGCTGTTTTTT
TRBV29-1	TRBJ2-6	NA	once	CSVQDTGANVLTF	TGCAGCGTTCAGGACACTGGGGCCAACGTCCTGACTTTC
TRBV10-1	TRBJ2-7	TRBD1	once	CASSESGQGAGEQYF	TGCGCCAGCAGTGAGTCGGGACAGGGGGCAGGGGAGCAGTACTTC
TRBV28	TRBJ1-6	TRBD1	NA	CASRRAGGVSPLHF	TGTGCCAGCAGGCGGGCAGGGGGCGTTTCACCCCTCCACTTT
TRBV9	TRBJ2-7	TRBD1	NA	CASSIGQAPAYEQYF	TGTGCCAGCAGCATCGGACAGGCCCCCGCCTACGAGCAGTACTTC
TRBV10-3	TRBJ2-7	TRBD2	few	CAISDPGTSSYEQYF	TGTGCCATCAGCGATCCCGGGACTAGTTCCTACGAGCAGTACTTC
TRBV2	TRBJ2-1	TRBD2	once	CASSPGLAPYNEQFF	TGTGCCAGCAGTCCGGGACTAGCGCCTTACAATGAGCAGTTCTTC
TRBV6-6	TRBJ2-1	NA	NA	CASSPRQDEQFF	TGTGCCAGCAGCCCCAGGCAGGATGAGCAGTTCTTC
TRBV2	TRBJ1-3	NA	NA	CASSAQASGNTIYF	TGTGCCAGCAGTGCACAGGCATCTGGAAACACCATATATTTT
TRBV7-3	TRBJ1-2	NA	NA	CASSSSGQGVDGYTF	TGTGCCAGCAGCTCCAGCGGGCAGGGAGTCGATGGCTACACCTTC
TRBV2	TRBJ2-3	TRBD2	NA	CASSGLAGGTDTQYF	TGTGCCAGCAGTGGACTAGCGGGAGGAACAGATACGCAGTATTTT
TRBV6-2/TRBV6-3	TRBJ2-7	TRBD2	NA	CASSYSEPSGSLYEQYF	TGTGCCAGCAGTTACTCGGAGCCTAGCGGGAGTCTCTACGAGCAGTACTTC
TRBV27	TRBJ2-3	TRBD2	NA	CASSSPGLGLDTQYF	TGTGCCAGCAGTTCCCCGGGACTAGGGTTGGATACGCAGTATTTT
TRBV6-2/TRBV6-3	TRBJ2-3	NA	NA	CASSYPMADTQYF	TGTGCCAGCAGTTATCCTATGGCAGATACGCAGTATTTT
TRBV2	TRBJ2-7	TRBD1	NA	CASTPTGTYEQYF	TGTGCCAGCACTCCGACAGGGACCTACGAGCAGTACTTC
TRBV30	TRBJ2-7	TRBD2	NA	CAWRSWRGDSYEQYF	TGTGCCTGGAGGTCCTGGCGGGGGGACTCCTACGAGCAGTACTTC
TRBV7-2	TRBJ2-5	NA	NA	CASSLGPHPRETQYF	TGTGCCAGCAGCTTGGGCCCGCACCCCCGGGAGACCCAGTACTTC
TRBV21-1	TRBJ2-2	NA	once	CASSKSGGRANTGELFF	TGTGCCAGCAGCAAATCGGGCGGGAGGGCGAACACCGGGGAGCTGTTTTTT
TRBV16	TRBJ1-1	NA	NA	CASSLMQGLNTEAFF	TGTGCCAGCAGCCTTATGCAGGGCCTGAACACTGAAGCTTTCTTT
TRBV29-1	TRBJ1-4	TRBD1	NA	CSVDGTGDEKLFF	TGCAGCGTTGATGGGACAGGGGATGAAAAACTGTTTTTT
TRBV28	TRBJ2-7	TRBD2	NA	CASLRASGSYEQYF	TGTGCCAGCCTAAGGGCTAGCGGGAGTTACGAGCAGTACTTC
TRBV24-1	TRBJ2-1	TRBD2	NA	CATSESSGRARNEQFF	TGTGCCACCAGTGAGTCTAGCGGGAGGGCACGTAATGAGCAGTTCTTC
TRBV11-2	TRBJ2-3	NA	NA	CASSPGAVGGTQYF	TGTGCCAGCAGCCCCGGGGCCGTCGGGGGTACGCAGTATTTT
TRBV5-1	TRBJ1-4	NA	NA	CASSPGTLNEKLFF	TGCGCCAGCAGCCCCGGGACACTCAATGAAAAACTGTTTTTT
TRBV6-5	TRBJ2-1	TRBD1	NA	CACFPWDRGYNEQFF	TGTGCCTGCTTTCCCTGGGACAGGGGATACAATGAGCAGTTCTTC
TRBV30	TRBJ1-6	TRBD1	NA	CAWDLQGAGSPLHF	TGTGCCTGGGATCTACAGGGGGCGGGTTCACCCCTCCACTTT
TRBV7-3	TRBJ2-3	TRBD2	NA	CASSLKVGLAGGDTQYF	TGTGCCAGCAGCTTAAAGGTGGGACTAGCGGGAGGAGATACGCAGTATTTT
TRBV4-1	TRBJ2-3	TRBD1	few	CASSQEIDRGRRDTQYF	TGCGCCAGCAGCCAAGAAATCGACAGGGGGAGGCGGGATACGCAGTATTTT
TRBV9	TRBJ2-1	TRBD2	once	CASSTLLAGVVNEQFF	TGTGCCAGCAGCACCCTACTAGCGGGAGTGGTCAATGAGCAGTTCTTC
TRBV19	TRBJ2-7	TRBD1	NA	CASRTTGTGKGYEQYF	TGTGCCAGTAGAACTACAGGGACAGGGAAAGGCTACGAGCAGTACTTC
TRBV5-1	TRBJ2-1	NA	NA	CASSLAGVSSYNEQFF	TGCGCCAGCAGCTTGGCCGGGGTGAGCTCCTACAATGAGCAGTTCTTC
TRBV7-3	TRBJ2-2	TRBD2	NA	CASSLGMAGGQTGELFF	TGTGCCAGCAGCTTAGGCATGGCGGGAGGTCAGACCGGGGAGCTGTTTTTT
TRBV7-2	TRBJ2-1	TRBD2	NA	CASSLVGTTVSDEQFF	TGTGCCAGCAGCTTAGTGGGGACTACGGTTAGCGATGAGCAGTTCTTC
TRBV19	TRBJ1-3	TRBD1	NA	CASRTGAPPGNTIYF	TGTGCCAGTAGGACAGGGGCCCCCCCTGGAAACACCATATATTTT
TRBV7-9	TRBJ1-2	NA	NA	CASSLGTDPNYGYTF	TGTGCCAGCAGCTTAGGTACAGACCCTAACTATGGCTACACCTTC
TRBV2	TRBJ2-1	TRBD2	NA	CASTLLAGGAYNEQFF	TGTGCCAGCACCCTGCTAGCGGGGGGTGCTTACAATGAGCAGTTCTTC
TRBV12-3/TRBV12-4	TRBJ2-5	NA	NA	CASSLFPETQYF	TGTGCCAGCAGTTTATTCCCTGAGACCCAGTACTTC
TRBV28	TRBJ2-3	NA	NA	CASSLWTSGGTDTQYF	TGTGCCAGCAGTTTATGGACCAGCGGAGGCACAGATACGCAGTATTTT
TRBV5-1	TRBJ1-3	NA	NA	CASSLRGDSGNTIYF	TGCGCCAGCAGCTTGAGGGGCGACTCTGGAAACACCATATATTTT
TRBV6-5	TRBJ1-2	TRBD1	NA	CASSLQGNYGYTF	TGTGCCAGCAGTCTACAGGGGAACTATGGCTACACCTTC
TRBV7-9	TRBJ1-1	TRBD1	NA	CASTGQGSTEAFF	TGTGCCAGCACCGGACAGGGAAGCACTGAAGCTTTCTTT
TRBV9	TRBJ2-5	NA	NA	CASSVGAGSRETQYF	TGTGCCAGCAGCGTAGGGGCAGGGTCTCGGGAGACCCAGTACTTC